The clone carrying this TCR beta chain showed up just a few times. The sample comes from a study of blood T cell repertoires in COVID-19. Study-level information: Both acute and convalescent COVID-19 samples were obtained from the United States, Italy and Spain. PBMCs, B-cell-depleted T cells, or T cells provided the cDNA or gDNA that made up the material.

Seattle enrolled patients during active infection and tracked them longitudinally. After removal of 2 bases from V and 1 base from J, the junction contained 7 bases not matched to a gene. The CDR3 is 17 amino acids. Germline values: CDR1 SGHAT, CDR2 FQNNGV. In the original analysis: Reference gene primer amplification yielded estimated nucleated cell counts. Measured with immunoSEQ multiplex PCR; TCRdb has only the in-frame clones, and not every one. The V and J calls and clone size come from that table; D and trimming were worked out from the DNA. The sample comprises about 360,000 clones, 86% of which are singletons, and around 7.5% rests with the top ten.

Sequencing was performed on peripheral blood. The rearrangement links TRBV11-2 to TRBJ1-3; 8 bases match TRBD1. This clonotype was obtained from a woman aged 60-70 years with COVID-19, enrolled during active disease. The CDR3 DNA reads as TGTGCCAGCAGCTTAACTCGGACAGGGAAGTCTGGAAACACCATATATTTT. Amino acids: CASSLTRTGKSGNTIYF.